The next 23 T cell receptor beta chains were all read from a single sample in a study of blood T cell repertoires in COVID-19 (dated by TCRdb to 2018 to 2021). Library preparation was by the immunoSEQ multiplex PCR assay. Held by TCRdb, this immuneACCESS table contains in-frame sequences only and omits some clones. Under half of the omission traces to an unresolved V gene where checked; the cause of the rest is unknown. The sample table holds approximately 150,000 clones, of which approximately 81% were seen once. The ten largest make up around 8.4% of the sample. Sequenced sample: peripheral blood. The receptors shown here come from a human donor in a cohort sampled during active COVID-19.

The rearrangement joins TRBV28 to TRBJ2-3; D might be TRBD2 (6 bases). The CDR3 runs to 16 residues. The V end was cut by 3 bases, the J end by 4 bases, with 17 bases between. Germline V CDR1 and CDR2: MDHEN, SYDVKM. DNA for the CDR3: TGTGCCAGCAGTTTTTCGGGGGTTTTCGGCTCAGATACGCAGTATTTT. This codes for CASSFSGVFGSDTQYF.

This clone has a handful of counts. The CDR3 loop reads CSAHGSGQGKFF. CDR3 bases: TGCAGCGCCCACGGCTCGGGACAGGGAAAGTTCTTC. The chain couples TRBV29-1 to TRBJ2-1; 9 bases match TRBD1. The V gene end was trimmed by 7 bases and the J gene end by 14 bases; junction bases not matched to a gene: 12. Per the germline V gene, CDR1 is SQVTM and CDR2 is ANQGSEA. The CDR3 covers 12 residues.

The gene calls are TRBV23-1 and TRBJ2-7, with 9 bases identical to TRBD1. TRBV23-1 qualifies as an ORF whose function is uncertain. J gave up 2 bases and V 10 bases, and 6 bases lay outside the gene matches. CDR3 size: 13 residues. The DNA of the CDR3 is TGCGCCACCCATAGGACAGGGGCCTACGAGCAGTACTTC. This sequence encodes CATHRTGAYEQYF.

V is TRBV6-5 and J is TRBJ2-7; TRBD1 might be the D (6 bases). This CDR3 is 14 amino acids long. Germline CDR1 MNHEY, CDR2 SVGAGI. V lost 6 bases, J lost 1 base, and 13 bases lay in between. The CDR3 sequence is CASRPGTTSYEQYF. The CDR3 coding sequence is TGTGCCAGCAGACCCGGGACAACGTCCTACGAGCAGTACTTC.

CDR3 in amino acids: CASSLVLAGGPGADTQYF. CDR3 nucleotide sequence: TGTGCCAGCAGCTTAGTTCTAGCGGGAGGGCCGGGAGCAGATACGCAGTATTTT. The chain employs TRBV11-2 and TRBJ2-3; 12 positions agree with TRBD2. V was pared by 1 base and J by 4 bases, with 9 bases of the junction left unmatched. The CDR3 is made up of 18 amino acids. CDR1 and CDR2 (germline): SGHAT, FQNNGV.

The chain recombines TRBV3-1 (or the pseudogene TRBV3-2) with TRBJ2-7; D is perhaps TRBD2 (6 bases). V lost 3 bases and J 5 bases, leaving 17 bases between the germline ends. The CDR3 has 15 residues. Germline V lookup: CDR1 LGHDT, CDR2 YNNKEL (reference sequence). CDR3 amino acids: CASSHRDFPGNEQYF. For the CDR3, the DNA is TGTGCCAGCAGCCACCGGGACTTCCCTGGCAACGAGCAGTACTTC.

This clone is medium-sized (0.01 to 0.1%) by share. This chain uses TRBV9 with TRBJ2-5, with D possibly TRBD1 on 7 matching bases. V was clipped by 4 bases and J by 7 bases, with 20 bases between them. CDR1 is SGDLS, CDR2 YYNGEE, per germline. The CDR3 extends over 15 amino acids. The CDR3 DNA sequence: TGTGCCAGCAGCCCTCCTCAGGGGGGACGGGGGACCCAGTACTTC. This translates into CASSPPQGGRGTQYF.

This chain uses TRBV6-5 with TRBJ1-6; a weak D match, TRBD1 (6 bases). CDR1 MNHEY and CDR2 SVGAGI come from the germline V gene. The length of the CDR3 is 14 residues. V lost 2 bases and J 7 bases, leaving 9 bases between the germline ends. Here the CDR3 reads CASSYGQSNSPLHF. CDR3 nucleotides: TGTGCCAGCAGTTACGGACAGTCAAATTCACCCCTCCACTTT.

V usage is TRBV28 and J usage is TRBJ2-7; the D gene is possibly TRBD1 (5 bases). Between the trimmed V and J ends, which lost 2 bases and 0 bases, there was a span of 17 bases. CDR3 length equals 17 residues. The germline V gene encodes CDR1 MDHEN and CDR2 SYDVKM. CDR3 nucleotide sequence: TGTGCCAGCAGTTTACCCTCATACAGGAGAAGCTCCTACGAGCAGTACTTC. Amino acid sequence: CASSLPSYRRSSYEQYF. Full variable domain (rest looked up from reference TRBV28 and TRBJ2-7): DVKVTQSSRYLVKRTGEKVFLECVQDMDHENMFWYRQDPGLGLRLIYFSYDVKMKEKGDIPEGYSVSREKKERFSLILESASTNQTSMYLCASSLPSYRRSSYEQYFGPGTRLTVT.

The chain couples TRBV7-3 to TRBJ1-2, with 9 bases that match TRBD1. Trimming took 4 bases from V and 8 from J; bases not matched to a gene: 5. Per the germline V gene, CDR1 is SGHTA and CDR2 is FQGTGA. The length of the CDR3 is 13 residues. The CDR3 is CASSSRQGEGYTF. In DNA, the CDR3 is TGTGCCAGCAGCTCACGACAGGGGGAAGGCTACACCTTC.

This rearrangement joins TRBV7-9 to TRBJ2-3; D is ambiguous. The V end was cut by 1 base, the J end by 4 bases, with 9 bases between. The CDR3 spans 14 residues. The germline CDR1 and CDR2 sequences are SEHNR and FQNEAQ (reference sequence). The CDR3 nucleotides are TGTGCCAGCAGCTTAGAACGGGTCGCAGATACGCAGTATTTT. Translating it yields CASSLERVADTQYF.

This clone was detected only once. V usage is TRBV7-6 and J usage is TRBJ1-5; D not certain. This CDR3 comprises 13 residues. CDR1 and CDR2 from the germline V gene are SGHVS and FNYEAQ. V dropped 4 bases and J dropped 3 bases, with 7 bases sitting between them. Written as DNA, the CDR3 is TGTGCCAGCAGCTACGGGGTCAATCAGCCCCAGCATTTT. This codes for CASSYGVNQPQHF. The variable domain in full, with the rest retrieved from reference TRBV7-6 and TRBJ1-5, is GAGVSQSPRYKVTKRGQDVALRCDPISGHVSLYWYRQALGQGPEFLTYFNYEAQQDKSGLPNDRFSAERPEGSISTLTIQRTEQRDSAMYRCASSYGVNQPQHFGDGTRLSIL.

J is TRBJ2-7 and V is TRBV6-5; weak D call: TRBD1 (6 bases). Germline V gene lookup returns CDR1 MNHEY and CDR2 SVGAGI. The V gene lost 2 bases and the J gene lost 3 bases, with 11 bases spanning the gap. The length of the CDR3 is 14 residues. CDR3 amino acids: CASSYRTQGYEQYF. In DNA, the CDR3 is TGTGCCAGCAGTTACCGAACACAGGGCTACGAGCAGTACTTC.

This clone was counted between two and nine times. The chain uses TRBV4-3 and TRBJ2-1; 7 nucleotides match TRBD2. The V gene end was trimmed by 6 bases and the J gene end by 4 bases; junction bases not matched to a gene: 6. The CDR3 covers 14 residues. Germline lookup yields CDR1 LGHNA and CDR2 YSLEER. DNA for the CDR3: TGCGCCAGCAGGGGGAGGGGTCTTTACAATGAGCAGTTCTTC. Residues: CASRGRGLYNEQFF.

This clone was seen once. The chain has TRBV20-1 and TRBJ1-2; D may be TRBD1 (5 bases). This CDR3 contains 11 residues. The germline CDR1 and CDR2 sequences are DFQATT and SNEGSKA (reference sequence). The V and J ends lost 3 bases and 6 bases respectively, with 8 bases between them. CDR3 sequence reads: CSASDSDGYTF. DNA of the CDR3: TGCAGTGCTAGCGACAGTGATGGCTACACCTTC.

In this sample, this clone turned up a few times. The rearrangement uses TRBV20-1 and TRBJ2-5; D may be TRBD1 (8 bases). Germline assignment: CDR1 DFQATT and CDR2 SNEGSKA (reference sequence). The CDR3 runs to 11 residues. V was cut by 6 bases and J by 9 bases, with 14 bases left in between. The CDR3 sequence: CSARTGRAQYF. CDR3 DNA: TGCAGTGCGAGGACAGGGAGGGCCCAGTACTTC.

The chain couples TRBV9 to TRBJ2-7, with 10 bases that match TRBD2. The J segment lost 0 bases and the V segment lost 0 bases, leaving 6 bases of the junction unmatched. The CDR3 is 17 amino acids. Germline V lookup: CDR1 SGDLS, CDR2 YYNGEE. CDR3 residues: CASSVEAGGFSSYEQYF. Written as DNA, the CDR3 is TGTGCCAGCAGCGTAGAAGCGGGAGGGTTTAGCTCCTACGAGCAGTACTTC.

V usage is TRBV5-4 and J usage is TRBJ2-5; TRBD2 aligns across 8 bases. This CDR3 comprises 15 residues. Germline lookup yields CDR1 SGHNT and CDR2 YYREEE (reference sequence). The J segment lost 2 bases and the V segment lost 0 bases, leaving 3 bases of the junction unmatched. The CDR3 coding sequence is TGTGCCAGCAGCTTGGTGGTAGCGGGGCAAGAGACCCAGTACTTC. Translated, it gives CASSLVVAGQETQYF. The full variable domain, completed using reference TRBV5-4 and TRBJ2-5, is ETGVTQSPTHLIKTRGQQVTLRCSSQSGHNTVSWYQQALGQGPQFIFQYYREEENGRGNFPPRFSGLQFPNYSSELNVNALELDDSALYLCASSLVVAGQETQYFGPGTRLLVL.

J is TRBJ1-5 and V is TRBV7-2; D is possibly TRBD1 (6 bases). The length of the CDR3 is 15 residues. V was pared by 4 bases and J by 3 bases, with 13 bases between. Germline CDR1 and CDR2: SGHTA and FQGNSA. CDR3 in DNA: TGTGCCAGCAGCTGGGAGACAGGCTACAATCAGCCCCAGCATTTT. It codes for CASSWETGYNQPQHF.

The chain has TRBV6-1 and TRBJ2-1; the match to TRBD2 covers 7 bases. CDR1 is MNHNS, CDR2 SASEGT, per germline. CDR3 length: 15 amino acids. V dropped 1 base and J dropped 5; count of bases not matched to a gene: 5. CDR3 in DNA: TGTGCCAGCAGTGAAGGGCTAGCGGCCAACAATGAGCAGTTCTTC. Translation: CASSEGLAANNEQFF.

J is TRBJ2-7 and V is TRBV6-5; the D gene is possibly TRBD1 (6 bases). Germline CDR1 MNHEY, CDR2 SVGAGI. V was trimmed by 4 bases and J by 7 bases, leaving 23 bases between them. The CDR3 sequence is 16 residues long. In DNA form, the CDR3 reads TGTGCCAGCAGTTCCCTTGGGGGCGCTTCACCTTGGGAGCAGTACTTC. Translation: CASSSLGGASPWEQYF.

The chain couples TRBV7-9 to TRBJ2-7; possibly TRBD2 for D (6 bases). The CDR3 extends over 15 amino acids. Germline CDR1 SEHNR, CDR2 FQNEAQ (reference sequence). V lost 0 bases and J lost 3, with 12 bases in between. In nucleotides, the CDR3 is TGTGCCAGCAGCTTAGCGCCGGGGGAATTCTACGAGCAGTACTTC. It codes for CASSLAPGEFYEQYF.

This chain uses TRBV21-1 with TRBJ2-2; TRBD1 is taken as the D call from the table, unchecked against the DNA. TRBV21-1 counts as a pseudogene. The CDR3 is 16 amino acids. CDR3 DNA sequence: TGTGCCAGCAGCAAGGCGGACAGGGGGCGCCCCGGGGAGCTGTTTTTT. The encoded protein is CASSKADRGRPGELFF.